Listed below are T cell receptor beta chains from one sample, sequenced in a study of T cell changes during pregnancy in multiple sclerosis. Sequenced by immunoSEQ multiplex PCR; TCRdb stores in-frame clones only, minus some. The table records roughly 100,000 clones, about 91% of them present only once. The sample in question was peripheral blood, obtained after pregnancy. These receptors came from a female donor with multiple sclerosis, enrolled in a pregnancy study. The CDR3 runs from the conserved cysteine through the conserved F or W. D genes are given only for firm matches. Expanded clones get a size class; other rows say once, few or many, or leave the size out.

CDR3nt: TGCGCCAGCAGCCCGGGACAACCCACAGATACGCAGTATTTT; CDR3aa: CASSPGQPTDTQYF; j_gene: TRBJ2-3; d_gene: .; v_gene: TRBV5-1; abundance: .
CDR3nt: TGTGCCAGCAGCCCTGGGGCCAAAACTTCTGGAAACACCATATATTTT; CDR3aa: CASSPGAKTSGNTIYF; j_gene: TRBJ1-3; d_gene: .; v_gene: TRBV7-6; abundance: .
CDR3nt: TGTGCCAGCAGTTACGCTGACAGGGCCCTAGAAGCTTTCTTT; CDR3aa: CASSYADRALEAFF; j_gene: TRBJ1-1; d_gene: TRBD1; v_gene: TRBV6-5; abundance: .
CDR3nt: TGCGCCAGCAGCAAATCTAGCGCAGGGGGTACTGAAGCTTTCTTT; CDR3aa: CASSKSSAGGTEAFF; j_gene: TRBJ1-1; d_gene: TRBD1; v_gene: TRBV4-3; abundance: .
CDR3nt: TGTGCCAGTGTACTAGCAAGGAGAGGAGGTACGCAGTATTTT; CDR3aa: CASVLARRGGTQYF; j_gene: TRBJ2-3; d_gene: .; v_gene: TRBV28; abundance: .
CDR3nt: TGTGCCAGCAGTTTACAGGAGAACACTGAAGCTTTCTTT; CDR3aa: CASSLQENTEAFF; j_gene: TRBJ1-1; d_gene: .; v_gene: TRBV27; abundance: .
CDR3nt: TGTGCCAGCAGCAGTGCCGGGACTAGCGGGAGGAGAGGGGAGCAGTTCTTC; CDR3aa: CASSSAGTSGRRGEQFF; j_gene: TRBJ2-1; d_gene: TRBD2; v_gene: TRBV7-8; abundance: .
CDR3nt: TGTGCCATCAGGAGTACACAGGGGGCGGGCACTGAAGCTTTCTTT; CDR3aa: CAIRSTQGAGTEAFF; j_gene: TRBJ1-1; d_gene: TRBD1; v_gene: TRBV10-3; abundance: once
CDR3nt: TGTGCCAGCAGCTTAGTTCCGACAGAAAACACTGAAGCTTTCTTT; CDR3aa: CASSLVPTENTEAFF; j_gene: TRBJ1-1; d_gene: .; v_gene: TRBV7-9; abundance: .
CDR3nt: TGTGCCTGGAGTGGGGCGCAGTGGGACTTAGGTGAAAAACTGTTTTTT; CDR3aa: CAWSGAQWDLGEKLFF; j_gene: TRBJ1-4; d_gene: .; v_gene: TRBV30; abundance: .
CDR3nt: TGTGCCAGCAGCTTACCGGCAGGTAGCACAGATACGCAGTATTTT; CDR3aa: CASSLPAGSTDTQYF; j_gene: TRBJ2-3; d_gene: .; v_gene: TRBV7-8; abundance: .
CDR3nt: TGTGCCAGTAGTATCGGGACATGGGATGAAAAACTGTTTTTT; CDR3aa: CASSIGTWDEKLFF; j_gene: TRBJ1-4; d_gene: .; v_gene: TRBV19; abundance: .
CDR3nt: TGTGCCAGCTCACCACCGGCCAGCTCCTACAATGAGCAGTTCTTC; CDR3aa: CASSPPASSYNEQFF; j_gene: TRBJ2-1; d_gene: .; v_gene: TRBV18; abundance: .
CDR3nt: TGTGCCAGCAGCCAAGATACAGAATACTACACTGAAGCTTTCTTT; CDR3aa: CASSQDTEYYTEAFF; j_gene: TRBJ1-1; d_gene: .; v_gene: TRBV4-2; abundance: .
CDR3nt: TGTGCCAGCAGCTCCGGACAGCTCTATGGCTACACCTTC; CDR3aa: CASSSGQLYGYTF; j_gene: TRBJ1-2; d_gene: .; v_gene: TRBV9; abundance: .
CDR3nt: TGTGCAAGTCGCCTACAGGGGCGCCATCTGAACACTGAAGCTTTCTTT; CDR3aa: CASRLQGRHLNTEAFF; j_gene: TRBJ1-1; d_gene: .; v_gene: TRBV12-2; abundance: once
CDR3nt: TGTGCCAGCAGTTTTAGTTGGAACACTGAAGCTTTCTTT; CDR3aa: CASSFSWNTEAFF; j_gene: TRBJ1-1; d_gene: .; v_gene: TRBV28; abundance: once
CDR3nt: TGTGCCATCAGTGAGTCGTCAGGCTATGGCTACACCTTC; CDR3aa: CAISESSGYGYTF; j_gene: TRBJ1-2; d_gene: .; v_gene: TRBV10-3; abundance: .
CDR3nt: TGTGCCAGCAGCTTACAGGAAAAGCAGCCCCAGCATTTT; CDR3aa: CASSLQEKQPQHF; j_gene: TRBJ1-5; d_gene: .; v_gene: TRBV7-9; abundance: .
CDR3nt: TGCGCCAGCAGCGAAGGGGCGGGAGGGCAATACGAGCAGTACTTC; CDR3aa: CASSEGAGGQYEQYF; j_gene: TRBJ2-7; d_gene: TRBD2; v_gene: TRBV5-1; abundance: once
CDR3nt: TGTGCCACTGGAGCGGGGGCTTACAATGAGCAGTTCTTC; CDR3aa: CATGAGAYNEQFF; j_gene: TRBJ2-1; d_gene: TRBD2; v_gene: TRBV10-3; abundance: .
CDR3nt: TGTGCCAGCACCCCGACCACGGGACTAGCGGGAGTCCCACCCTACGAGCAGTACTTC; CDR3aa: CASTPTTGLAGVPPYEQYF; j_gene: TRBJ2-7; d_gene: TRBD2; v_gene: TRBV28; abundance: .
CDR3nt: TGCGCCAGCAGCCCTCAGGACTCAGGGGGTGGCTATGGCTACACCTTC; CDR3aa: CASSPQDSGGGYGYTF; j_gene: TRBJ1-2; d_gene: TRBD1; v_gene: TRBV5-1; abundance: .
CDR3nt: TGTGCCAGCAGCGTAGCCCTAGCGGGAAACAATGAGCAGTTCTTC; CDR3aa: CASSVALAGNNEQFF; j_gene: TRBJ2-1; d_gene: TRBD2; v_gene: TRBV9; abundance: .
CDR3nt: TGTGCCAGCAGCCGTACACAGGGTAGCGGCTACACCTTC; CDR3aa: CASSRTQGSGYTF; j_gene: TRBJ1-2; d_gene: .; v_gene: TRBV7-6; abundance: .
CDR3nt: TGTGCCGGAACTAGCGGGGGGGGTGAGCAGTACTTC; CDR3aa: CAGTSGGGEQYF; j_gene: TRBJ2-7; d_gene: TRBD2; v_gene: TRBV2; abundance: few
CDR3nt: TGTGCCACGACTAGCGGGAGGGGTGAGCAGTTCTTC; CDR3aa: CATTSGRGEQFF; j_gene: TRBJ2-1; d_gene: TRBD2; v_gene: TRBV28; abundance: .
CDR3nt: TGTGCCAGCAGTCCCGGACTGGGACTAGCGGGACCGCCCTACGAGCAGTACTTC; CDR3aa: CASSPGLGLAGPPYEQYF; j_gene: TRBJ2-7; d_gene: TRBD2; v_gene: TRBV25-1; abundance: .
CDR3nt: TGTGCCAGCTCACCACCCCCGGGAGAGACCCAGTACTTC; CDR3aa: CASSPPPGETQYF; j_gene: TRBJ2-5; d_gene: .; v_gene: TRBV18; abundance: .
CDR3nt: TGTGCCAGCACCCTGAACACCGGTCAGGGGGCTGGTGAGACCCAGTACTTC; CDR3aa: CASTLNTGQGAGETQYF; j_gene: TRBJ2-5; d_gene: TRBD1; v_gene: TRBV2; abundance: .
CDR3nt: TGCGCCAGCAGTGAGTGGACAGATAACACTGAAGCTTTCTTT; CDR3aa: CASSEWTDNTEAFF; j_gene: TRBJ1-1; d_gene: .; v_gene: TRBV10-2; abundance: .
CDR3nt: TGTGCCAGCAGTTTTAGCGTCGAGGTGACAGATACGCAGTATTTT; CDR3aa: CASSFSVEVTDTQYF; j_gene: TRBJ2-3; d_gene: .; v_gene: TRBV27; abundance: .
CDR3nt: TGTGCCTCCCACGAGGGGGGGGCCGTGAACACTGAAGCTTTCTTT; CDR3aa: CASHEGGAVNTEAFF; j_gene: TRBJ1-1; d_gene: .; v_gene: TRBV2; abundance: .
CDR3nt: TGTGCTAGTGGTTCTACACCGGGACACAACTCTGGAAACACCATATATTTT; CDR3aa: CASGSTPGHNSGNTIYF; j_gene: TRBJ1-3; d_gene: .; v_gene: TRBV12-5; abundance: .
CDR3nt: TGTGCCAGCAGCTTCGACGGGACAGGTGGAGGCTCACCCCTCCACTTT; CDR3aa: CASSFDGTGGGSPLHF; j_gene: TRBJ1-6; d_gene: TRBD1; v_gene: TRBV5-5; abundance: few
CDR3nt: TGTGCCAGTTTGTCCATCAGTCCTCGGGTTAATTCACCCCTCCACTTT; CDR3aa: CASLSISPRVNSPLHF; j_gene: TRBJ1-6; d_gene: .; v_gene: TRBV6-7; abundance: once
CDR3nt: TGTGCCAGCAGCTTAGAAGGTAGCGGGAGAGGTCGGAAAGAGACCCAGTACTTC; CDR3aa: CASSLEGSGRGRKETQYF; j_gene: TRBJ2-5; d_gene: TRBD2; v_gene: TRBV7-8; abundance: .
CDR3nt: TGTGCCAGCAGCCGGGACAGGGGGACCCATCAGCCCCAGCATTTT; CDR3aa: CASSRDRGTHQPQHF; j_gene: TRBJ1-5; d_gene: TRBD1; v_gene: TRBV6-5; abundance: .
CDR3nt: TGTGCCAGCAGTTTCTCGGCGGCCGGGGAGCTGTTTTTT; CDR3aa: CASSFSAAGELFF; j_gene: TRBJ2-2; d_gene: .; v_gene: TRBV27; abundance: .
CDR3nt: TGTGCCAGCAGCCTTGCAGGACTGTCGAATCAGCCCCAGCATTTT; CDR3aa: CASSLAGLSNQPQHF; j_gene: TRBJ1-5; d_gene: .; v_gene: TRBV27; abundance: few
CDR3nt: TGTGCCAGCAGATCGCTTGGCCCCGAAGCTTTCTTT; CDR3aa: CASRSLGPEAFF; j_gene: TRBJ1-1; d_gene: .; v_gene: TRBV6-5; abundance: .
CDR3nt: TGTGCCAGCAGCTTAGTAGGGGGAGCAGAGACCCAGTACTTC; CDR3aa: CASSLVGGAETQYF; j_gene: TRBJ2-5; d_gene: .; v_gene: TRBV7-3; abundance: many
CDR3nt: TGTGCGACCGGGACAGGGTCTTCCGGCGGGGAGCTGTTTTTT; CDR3aa: CATGTGSSGGELFF; j_gene: TRBJ2-2; d_gene: TRBD1; v_gene: TRBV27; abundance: .
CDR3nt: TGTGCCAGCAGTGACGCGATGATTACCTACGAGCAGTACTTC; CDR3aa: CASSDAMITYEQYF; j_gene: TRBJ2-7; d_gene: .; v_gene: TRBV2; abundance: .
CDR3nt: TGCGCCAGCAGCTGGACAGGGGGAGAGACCCAGTACTTC; CDR3aa: CASSWTGGETQYF; j_gene: TRBJ2-5; d_gene: TRBD1; v_gene: TRBV5-1; abundance: .
CDR3nt: TGTGCCAGCAGTCGCGACAGCCCCCAGCATTTT; CDR3aa: CASSRDSPQHF; j_gene: TRBJ1-5; d_gene: .; v_gene: TRBV6-6; abundance: few
CDR3nt: TGTGCCAGCAGCCTTACAGGGGAGCAGTTCTTC; CDR3aa: CASSLTGEQFF; j_gene: TRBJ2-1; d_gene: .; v_gene: TRBV7-3; abundance: .
CDR3nt: TGTGCCATCAGGGAGACACGTCGAGCTTTCTTT; CDR3aa: CAIRETRRAFF; j_gene: TRBJ1-1; d_gene: .; v_gene: TRBV10-3; abundance: .
CDR3nt: TGTGCCAGTAGTATTTCCCTGGCTAGCACAGATACGCAGTATTTT; CDR3aa: CASSISLASTDTQYF; j_gene: TRBJ2-3; d_gene: .; v_gene: TRBV19; abundance: .
CDR3nt: TGTGCCAGCAGCCACGGACAGGCTTTTAATGAAAAACTGTTTTTT; CDR3aa: CASSHGQAFNEKLFF; j_gene: TRBJ1-4; d_gene: TRBD1; v_gene: TRBV7-9; abundance: .
CDR3nt: TGCAGTGCTAGGAGGGCTGAAGCTTTCTTT; CDR3aa: CSARRAEAFF; j_gene: TRBJ1-1; d_gene: .; v_gene: TRBV20-1; abundance: .
CDR3nt: TGTGCCAGCAGTATGTTACAGGGGAGCGAGCAGTACTTC; CDR3aa: CASSMLQGSEQYF; j_gene: TRBJ2-7; d_gene: TRBD1; v_gene: TRBV27; abundance: .
CDR3nt: TGTGCCAGCAGCGGCGGACTAGTTCGTAATGAGCAGTACTTC; CDR3aa: CASSGGLVRNEQYF; j_gene: TRBJ2-7; d_gene: TRBD2; v_gene: TRBV13; abundance: .
CDR3nt: TGTGCCAGCAGCCCAAACCGTCGTGGGACAGGGGCTTCCTACGAGCAGTACTTC; CDR3aa: CASSPNRRGTGASYEQYF; j_gene: TRBJ2-7; d_gene: TRBD1; v_gene: TRBV13; abundance: .
CDR3nt: TGTGCCAGCAGCCCCAACCGGGACAGGTCGAGTGAAAAACTGTTTTTT; CDR3aa: CASSPNRDRSSEKLFF; j_gene: TRBJ1-4; d_gene: TRBD1; v_gene: TRBV7-9; abundance: once
CDR3nt: TGTGCCAGCAGTTTTTTAGCCGGGACAGCCGGAAACACCATATATTTT; CDR3aa: CASSFLAGTAGNTIYF; j_gene: TRBJ1-3; d_gene: TRBD1; v_gene: TRBV28; abundance: .
CDR3nt: TGTGCCAGCAGCCTCCAGGGGGCTGAGGGCTACACCTTC; CDR3aa: CASSLQGAEGYTF; j_gene: TRBJ1-2; d_gene: TRBD1; v_gene: TRBV5-4; abundance: .